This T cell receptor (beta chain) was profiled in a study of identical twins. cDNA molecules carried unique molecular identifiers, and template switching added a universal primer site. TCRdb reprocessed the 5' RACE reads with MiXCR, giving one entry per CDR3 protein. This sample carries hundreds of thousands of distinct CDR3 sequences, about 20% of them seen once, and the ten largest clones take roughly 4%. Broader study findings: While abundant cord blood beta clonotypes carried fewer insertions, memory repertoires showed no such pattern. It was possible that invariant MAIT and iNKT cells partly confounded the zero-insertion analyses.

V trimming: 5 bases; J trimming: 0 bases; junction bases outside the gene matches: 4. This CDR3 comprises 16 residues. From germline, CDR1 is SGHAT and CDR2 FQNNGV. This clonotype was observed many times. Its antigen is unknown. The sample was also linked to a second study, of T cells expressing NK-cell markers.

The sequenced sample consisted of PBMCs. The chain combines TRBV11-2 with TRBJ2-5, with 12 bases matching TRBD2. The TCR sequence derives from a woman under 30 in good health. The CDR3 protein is CASSPTSGGYQETQYF. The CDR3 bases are TGTGCCAGCAGCCCCACTAGCGGGGGGTACCAAGAGACCCAGTACTTC.